Ten or more counts support the clone carrying this T cell receptor beta chain. Its antigen is currently unknown. The entry originates in a study of early T cells in non-severe SARS-CoV-2 infection. Study summary: Sequencing of bulk RNA from unsorted whole blood was done, without chain pairing.

Findings and limits, study-wide: Matching results from VDJdb favored anti-spike CD8 responses, leaving private and CD4 specificities undetected.

V lost 4 bases to trimming and J lost 4 bases, with 13 bases between them. The CDR3 is 14 amino acids. Germline CDR1 and CDR2: SGHTA and FQGNSA. The TCR library protocol attached unique molecular identifiers to the individual cDNA molecules. TCRdb analysed the 5' RACE reads with MiXCR anew, one entry per CDR3 protein. Of some 54,000 distinct CDR3 sequences detected, over 7.5% appear once; the ten largest clones hold 8.6%. The TCR sequence derives from an adult who was a healthcare worker with PCR-confirmed SARS-CoV-2 infection or an uninfected control (not recorded which). Sequencing was performed on whole blood. The gene calls are TRBV7-2 and TRBJ1-2; no clear D gene. CDR3 in amino acids: CASSSPRPTYGYTF. The CDR3 DNA follows: TGTGCCAGCAGCTCCCCCAGGCCGACCTATGGCTACACCTTC.